The 25 T cell receptor beta chains listed next were all sequenced from one sample in a study of T cell clonality in common variable immunodeficiency. Using immunoSEQ multiplex PCR, the repertoire was profiled, and TCRdb retains in-frame clones only, with some absent. Sampling found around 81,000 clones, none seen once. Material: peripheral blood mononuclear cells. The receptors shown here come from a person aged 18-70 years in good health.

This clone was picked up many times. The read halts 3 residues ahead of the CDR3 end, with the missing end drawn from the germline J gene. V usage is TRBV5-1 and J usage is TRBJ1-4; no clear D. V lost 1 base, J lost 4 bases, and 11 bases lay in between. Germline V gene sequence: CDR1 SGHRS, CDR2 YFSETQ. There are 15 residues in the CDR3. The covered CDR3 bases are TGCGCCAGCAGCTTGTTAGGACTGGATAATGAAAAA. Translation: CASSLLGLDNEK. The whole CDR3 reads CASSLLGLDNEKLFF.

This clone was observed many times. The sequence runs out 3 residues before the end of the CDR3; the remainder is reconstructed from the germline J gene. The chain recombines TRBV7-8 with TRBJ2-2; TRBD1 aligns across 9 bases. V trimming: 4 bases; J trimming: 5 bases; junction bases outside the gene matches: 11. This CDR3 comprises 17 residues. CDR1 is SGHVS and CDR2 is FQNEAQ in the germline V gene. CDR3: CASSYHLQGARTGELFF. Partial CDR3 DNA: TGTGCCAGCAGCTACCATCTACAGGGGGCTCGGACCGGGGAG.

This clone was observed many times. The read terminates 3 residues before the CDR3 end, so the remaining end is supplied by the germline J gene. The rearrangement uses TRBV29-1 and TRBJ2-5; D uncertain. V was cut by 4 bases and J by 0 bases, with 12 bases left in between. The CDR3 is made up of 14 amino acids. Germline CDR1 SQVTM, CDR2 ANQGSEA. The CDR3 DNA, read in part, is TGCAGCGTTGTGGCGGAGACGTACCAAGAGACC. Translation gives CSVVAETYQET. In full, the CDR3 reads CSVVAETYQETQYF.

This clone was observed many times. With the read ending 3 residues before the CDR3 end, the germline J gene is used to fill in that end. The chain joins TRBV19 to TRBJ1-1; 7 bases agree with TRBD1. The V segment lost 6 bases and the J segment 3 bases; nucleotides outside the gene matches: 7. The CDR3 length is 14 residues. CDR1 is LNHDA and CDR2 is SQIVND in the germline V gene (reference sequence). CDR3 DNA (partial): TGTGCCAGTAGGGTCCAGGGGGGATACACTGAA. This encodes CASRVQGGYTE. The CDR3 as a whole reads CASRVQGGYTEAFF.

There are many counts of this clone. The observed sequence ends 3 residues before the CDR3 terminus, with the missing tail filled in from the germline J gene. The chain employs TRBV19 and TRBJ2-1, with 9 nucleotides matching TRBD1. CDR1 and CDR2 from the germline V gene are LNHDA and SQIVND (reference sequence). The CDR3 extends over 14 amino acids. V was pared by 8 bases and J by 3 bases, with 5 bases of the junction left unmatched. The CDR3 loop reads CASEGGQGYNEQFF. The CDR3 DNA, read in part, is TGTGCCAGTGAAGGGGGACAGGGCTACAATGAG. Variable domain in full (rest from reference TRBV19 and TRBJ2-1): DGGITQSPKYLFRKEGQNVTLSCEQNLNHDAMYWYRQDPGQGLRLIYYSQIVNDFQKGDIAEGYSVSREKKESFPLTVTSAQKNPTAFYLCASEGGQGYNEQFFGPGTRLTVL.

This clone occurred many times. The read ends 3 residues shy of where the CDR3 ends; the end is completed using the germline J gene. V and J are TRBV7-2 and TRBJ2-1, with TRBD2 identical over 7 bases. CDR1 and CDR2 (germline): SGHTA, FQGNSA. The CDR3 spans 14 residues. Trimming cost V 3 bases and J 3 bases; bases outside gene matches: 2. CDR3: CASSFQRGYNEQFF. CDR3 bases read: TGTGCCAGCAGCTTCCAGCGGGGCTACAATGAG.

At least ten counts were recorded for this clone. Sequencing ends 3 residues short of the CDR3 end; the germline J gene provides the rest. V gene TRBV30 combines with J gene TRBJ1-4; TRBD1 might be the D (5 bases). Germline CDR1 and CDR2: GTSNPN and SVGIG (reference sequence). The CDR3 has 15 amino acids. Trimming left V 1 base short and J 8 bases short, with 17 bases between. The CDR3 sequence is CAWSDPPREGEKLFF. The CDR3 DNA, read in part, is TGTGCCTGGAGTGACCCCCCCAGGGAGGGCGAAAAA.

This clone was seen ten or more times. With the read ending 3 residues before the CDR3 end, the germline J gene is used to fill in that end. The chain has TRBV7-9 and TRBJ2-5; TRBD1 is a possible D gene (6 bases). CDR3 length: 15 residues. CDR1 is SEHNR, CDR2 FQNEAQ, per germline (reference sequence). Trimming stripped 5 bases from V and 5 bases from J, with 18 bases between. CDR3 DNA, as far as it was read: TGTGCCAGCAGCACTCCAGTGGGGGCTTGGGAGACC. It codes for CASSTPVGAWET. The entire CDR3 protein is CASSTPVGAWETQYF.

This clone was counted at least ten times. The read stops 3 residues short of the end of the CDR3; the missing end is completed from the germline J gene. The sample contains more than one DNA sequence encoding this CDR3. The V gene is TRBV6-1, the J gene TRBJ1-5; D gene unclear. This CDR3 comprises 13 residues. Per germline, CDR1 MNHNS and CDR2 SASEGT. Trimming pared 4 bases from V and 7 bases from J, leaving 11 bases between. The sequenced CDR3 bases are TGTGCCAGCAGTGGCCTCGGAGGGCAGCCC. Translation gives CASSGLGGQP. The CDR3 reads in full as CASSGLGGQPQHF.

The table lists this clone with many counts. The read stops 3 residues short of the end of the CDR3; the missing end is completed from the germline J gene. The V call is TRBV20-1, the J call TRBJ2-1; a weak D match, TRBD2 (5 bases). In germline, CDR1 is DFQATT, CDR2 SNEGSKA (reference sequence). The CDR3 spans 14 residues. V was clipped by 6 bases and J by 0 bases, with 12 bases between them. The CDR3 DNA, read in part, is TGCAGTGCGCAACCCGGGGTCTCCTACAATGAG. Amino acids: CSAQPGVSYNE. From start to end, the CDR3 is CSAQPGVSYNEQFF.

This clone was counted at least ten times. Read sequence stops 3 residues before the CDR3 end, and the germline J gene provides the missing end. The V and J genes are TRBV7-3 and TRBJ2-3, with TRBD2 as a possible D gene (5 bases). V lost 5 bases and J lost 4, with 13 bases in between. CDR1 is SGHTA, CDR2 FQGTGA, per germline. This CDR3 has 14 amino acids. The sequenced CDR3 bases are TGTGCCAGCAGCCGATCGGCGGGCCCAGATACG. Its translation is CASSRSAGPDT. The complete CDR3 protein is CASSRSAGPDTQYF. Full variable domain (remainder filled in from reference TRBV7-3 and TRBJ2-3): GAGVSQTPSNKVTEKGKYVELRCDPISGHTALYWYRQSLGQGPEFLIYFQGTGAADDSGLPNDRFFAVRPEGSVSTLKIQRTERGDSAVYLCASSRSAGPDTQYFGPGTRLTVL.

By its share, this clone is medium-sized. The read comes to an end 3 residues before the CDR3 does, leaving the germline J gene to fill in the end. The chain is built from TRBV6-4 and TRBJ2-3, with 7 bases matching TRBD1. The germline V gene has CDR1 MRHNA and CDR2 SNTAGT. The CDR3 length is 15 residues. After removal of 2 bases from V and 2 bases from J, the junction contained 4 bases not matched to a gene. The CDR3 reads CASSDGQETTDTQYF. The CDR3 DNA, read in part, is TGTGCCAGCAGTGACGGACAGGAGACCACAGATACG.

The sample holds many counts of this clone. The read ends 3 residues shy of where the CDR3 ends; the end is completed using the germline J gene. The rearrangement links TRBV9 to TRBJ2-5; 10 bases match TRBD1. The germline V gene encodes CDR1 SGDLS and CDR2 YYNGEE. With V trimmed by 3 bases and J by 3 bases, 5 bases remained unmatched. This CDR3 spans 15 amino acids. Partial CDR3 DNA: TGTGCCAGCAGCGGGCGGACAGGGGGGGAAGAGACC. It is translated as CASSGRTGGEET. Given in full, the CDR3 is CASSGRTGGEETQYF. Combining the CDR3 with reference TRBV9 and TRBJ2-5 gives the whole variable domain DSGVTQTPKHLITATGQRVTLRCSPRSGDLSVYWYQQSLDQGLQFLIQYYNGEERAKGNILERFSAQQFPDLHSELNLSSLELGDSALYFCASSGRTGGEETQYFGPGTRLLVL.

This clone was counted at least ten times. The read gets to within 3 residues of the CDR3 end, and the germline J gene fills in the rest. This sequence joins TRBV7-9 and TRBJ2-5; possibly TRBD1 for D (5 bases). V lost 2 bases and J 1 base, leaving 8 bases between the germline ends. Germline-derived CDR1 and CDR2 are SEHNR and FQNEAQ (reference sequence). The CDR3 covers 14 residues. The CDR3 spells CASSLSRVQETQYF. Partial CDR3 DNA: TGTGCCAGCAGCTTATCCAGGGTCCAAGAGACC.

At least ten counts were recorded for this clone. With the read ending 3 residues before the CDR3 end, the germline J gene is used to fill in that end. The V gene is TRBV11-3, the J gene TRBJ2-2; possible D gene TRBD2, 5 bases. Trimming took 5 bases from V and 4 from J, leaving 5 bases between them. Per the germline V gene, CDR1 is SGHNT and CDR2 is YENEEA. CDR3 size: 12 residues. The CDR3 DNA, read in part, is TGTGCCAGCAGCCGGGGCACCGGGGAG. It codes for CASSRGTGE. The entire CDR3 reads CASSRGTGELFF.

This clone was picked up many times. The CDR3 goes on 3 residues after the read ends, and that part is filled in from the germline J gene. The gene calls are TRBV19 and TRBJ2-2; 9 positions agree with TRBD1. Trimming removed 8 bases from V and 4 bases from J; junction bases left unmatched: 8. Germline V gene data show CDR1 as LNHDA and CDR2 as SQIVND (reference sequence). The CDR3 sequence is 15 residues long. The CDR3 region is CASCTPGQGTGELFF. The covered CDR3 bases are TGTGCCAGTTGTACTCCGGGACAGGGCACCGGGGAG.

This clone was seen at least ten times. Its ends do not fully match the called genes, so a read error is possible. Coverage ceases 3 residues before the CDR3 finishes, and the germline J gene fills in the end. The V gene is TRBV4-2, the J gene TRBJ2-3, with D possibly matching TRBD2 (5 bases). The germline CDR1 and CDR2 sequences are LGHNA and YNFKEQ. The CDR3 covers 15 residues. Partial CDR3 DNA: TGCGCCAGCAGCCAAGTTCGTGGTCGGGGAGATACG. As protein: CASSQVRGRGDT. In full, the CDR3 reads CASSQVRGRGDTQYF.

This clone was seen many times. The read stops 3 residues short of the end of the CDR3; the missing end is completed from the germline J gene. The rearrangement uses TRBV20-1 and TRBJ2-5; the match to TRBD2 covers 9 bases. The CDR3 is 17 amino acids. CDR1 and CDR2 from the germline V gene are DFQATT and SNEGSKA (reference sequence). The J segment lost 7 bases and the V segment lost 0 bases, leaving 15 bases of the junction unmatched. Here the CDR3 reads CSAREARVAGVTGTQYF. Partial CDR3 DNA: TGCAGTGCTAGAGAGGCTAGAGTAGCGGGAGTCACGGGGACC.

This clone has ten or more counts. An end of the junction does not agree with germline; a read error may underlie this. The read finishes 3 residues shy of the CDR3 end, and the germline J gene is used to complete it. The V and J genes are TRBV4-2 and TRBJ2-7; a weak D match, TRBD1 (5 bases). The CDR3 spans 15 residues. Per the germline V gene, CDR1 is LGHNA and CDR2 is YNFKEQ. Partial CDR3 DNA: TGCGCCAGCAGCCAAGATCAGGGTGGGGTGGGCGAG. This sequence encodes CASSQDQGGVGE. The whole CDR3 is CASSQDQGGVGEQYF.

This clone was observed at least ten times. The DNA ends 3 residues before the CDR3 does, and the rest of the CDR3 is filled in from the germline J gene. V is TRBV5-4 and J is TRBJ2-5, with 9 bases matching TRBD2. The germline gives CDR1 SGHNT, CDR2 YYREEE (reference sequence). The trim removed 4 bases at V and 3 bases at J, leaving 10 bases unmatched. The CDR3 is made up of 16 amino acids. CDR3 bases read: TGTGCCAGCAGCATCTTCGGACTAGCGCCGGAAGAGACC. It codes for CASSIFGLAPEET. The full-length CDR3 reads as CASSIFGLAPEETQYF.

This clone appeared many times. The CDR3 extends 3 residues past the end of the read, so its final part is completed from the germline J gene. The V call is TRBV7-2, the J call TRBJ1-1; the D gene is possibly TRBD1 (5 bases). Germline V lookup: CDR1 SGHTA, CDR2 FQGNSA. V lost 3 bases to trimming and J lost 1 base, with 12 bases between them. This CDR3 comprises 15 residues. The CDR3: CASSFSPGKNTEAFF. CDR3 DNA, as far as it was read: TGTGCCAGCAGCTTCAGTCCAGGGAAGAACACTGAA.

This clone has at least ten counts. CDR3 protein: CASSRGAQETQYF. The covered CDR3 bases are TGCGCCAGCAGCCGGGGGGCTCAAGAGACC. The chain uses TRBV5-1 and TRBJ2-5; TRBD2 might be the D (7 bases). Sequencing ends 3 residues short of the CDR3 end; the germline J gene provides the rest. This CDR3 has 13 amino acids. The V gene lost 4 bases and the J gene lost 2 bases, with 9 bases spanning the gap. CDR1 and CDR2 from the germline V gene are SGHRS and YFSETQ.

This clone was seen many times. The read ends 3 residues early relative to the CDR3; the germline J gene fills the gap. The gene calls are TRBV30 and TRBJ1-1; 7 bases match TRBD1. V gave up 0 bases and J gave up 0 bases; unmatched junction bases: 25. This CDR3 comprises 22 residues. Germline V gene sequence: CDR1 GTSNPN, CDR2 SVGIG (reference sequence). The CDR3 bases that were read are TGTGCCTGGAGTGTATTTGGGGGGCGTGACAGGGAAAGGTGGGGGATGAACACTGAA. Protein product: CAWSVFGGRDRERWGMNTE. The whole CDR3 region reads CAWSVFGGRDRERWGMNTEAFF.

This clone was recorded many times. The read terminates 3 residues ahead of where the CDR3 ends, so the germline J gene completes it. J is TRBJ2-3 and V is TRBV19; maybe TRBD2 (5 bases). From germline, CDR1 is LNHDA and CDR2 SQIVND (reference sequence). The V gene lost 7 bases and the J gene lost 3 bases, with 8 bases spanning the gap. The CDR3 length is 12 residues. This chain's CDR3 is CASTRGTDTQYF. The sequenced part of the CDR3 DNA is TGTGCCAGTACTCGGGGAACAGATACG.

This clone turned up a few times. The observed sequence ends 3 residues before the CDR3 terminus, with the missing tail filled in from the germline J gene. The rearrangement uses TRBV19 and TRBJ1-1, with 9 positions matching TRBD1. Germline V gene data show CDR1 as LNHDA and CDR2 as SQIVND (reference sequence). The CDR3 has 14 amino acids. V lost 1 base to trimming and J lost 4 bases; unmatched junction nucleotides: 1. The DNA read from the CDR3 is TGTGCCAGTAGTATAGGGACAGGGGTCACTGAA. Its protein is CASSIGTGVTE. The complete CDR3 protein is CASSIGTGVTEAFF.